This T cell receptor (beta chain) was documented in a study of shared clonotypes between healthy human individuals. Per germline, CDR1 SGHDN and CDR2 FVKESK. V was pared by 5 bases and J by 0 bases, with 5 bases between. The CDR3 length is 12 residues. Findings and limits, study-wide: An effect of sequencing depth on clonotype sharing among donors was expected. Researchers found naive subsets generally carried larger estimated richness than memory subsets. Sampling covered blood only; tissue repertoires likely differ.

Regarding this clone: Its antigen is undetermined.

The input for sorted-subset replicate PCRs was about 0.2 ug DNA, 25,000 to 35,000 T cell genomes. Assay used: immunoSEQ multiplex PCR; TCRdb lists only in-frame clones, some missing. The repertoire includes more than 550,000 clones, about two thirds of them detected once, and approximately 2% sits in the top ten. Sequenced input: memory CD4+ T cells sorted from blood. Subset noted: CD45RA-negative fraction. This TCR was recovered from a woman in her 30s in good health. V usage is TRBV14 and J usage is TRBJ2-7; D is uncertain. The CDR3 sequence is CASSDPSYEQYF. CDR3 sequence (DNA): TGTGCCAGCAGCGACCCCTCCTACGAGCAGTACTTC.